These 28 T cell receptor beta chains originate from one sample sequenced in a study of blood T cell repertoires in COVID-19. Produced via immunoSEQ multiplex PCR; TCRdb's table is partial and in-frame only. This table has roughly 330,000 clones, 83% appearing once. The sample taken for sequencing was peripheral blood. These receptors came from a woman in her fifties or sixties with acute or convalescent COVID-19.

The DNA for the CDR3 is TGTGCCAGCAGCCTTGAGGGGACAGGGGTTTCACCCCTCCACTTT. Translation gives CASSLEGTGVSPLHF. The V gene is TRBV7-2, the J gene TRBJ1-6; 10 bases match TRBD1. Per germline, CDR1 SGHTA and CDR2 FQGNSA. J was trimmed by 9 bases and V by 5 bases; bases with no gene match: 7. This CDR3 comprises 15 residues. The variable domain in full, with the rest retrieved from reference TRBV7-2 and TRBJ1-6, is GAGVSQSPSNKVTEKGKDVELRCDPISGHTALYWYRQSLGQGLEFLIYFQGNSAPDKSGLPSDRFSAERTGGSVSTLTIQRTQQEDSAVYLCASSLEGTGVSPLHFGNGTRLTVT.

J is TRBJ2-7 and V is TRBV7-2; D call uncertain. The germline V and J ends were trimmed by 4 bases and 6 bases, with 13 bases remaining between them. This CDR3 comprises 13 residues. Germline CDR1 reads SGHTA; CDR2 reads FQGNSA. Here the CDR3 reads CASSWQTNGEQYF. The CDR3 DNA follows: TGTGCCAGCAGCTGGCAAACTAACGGCGAGCAGTACTTC.

V usage is TRBV27 and J usage is TRBJ1-1; D is unresolved. V lost 4 bases and J lost 3, with 15 bases in between. The CDR3 spans 15 residues. Germline V gives CDR1 MNHEY, CDR2 SMNVEV (reference sequence). CDR3: CASSYGGSVYTEAFF. Written as DNA, the CDR3 is TGTGCCAGCAGTTATGGAGGCAGCGTGTACACTGAAGCTTTCTTT.

V gene TRBV9 combines with J gene TRBJ2-3; TRBD1 matches 7 bases. The CDR3 consists of 16 residues. CDR1 SGDLS and CDR2 YYNGEE come from the germline V gene. J was trimmed by 0 bases and V by 3 bases; bases with no gene match: 7. The CDR3: CASSAGTVPSTDTQYF. The DNA for the CDR3 is TGTGCCAGCAGCGCCGGGACAGTCCCTAGCACAGATACGCAGTATTTT.

The chain is built from TRBV29-1 and TRBJ1-2, with 10 bases identical to TRBD1. The CDR3 is 14 residues long. Germline V lookup: CDR1 SQVTM, CDR2 ANQGSEA. V gave up 3 bases and J gave up 1 base; unmatched junction bases: 2. CDR3 loop: CSVDGTGDNYGYTF. CDR3 in DNA: TGCAGCGTTGATGGGACAGGGGATAACTATGGCTACACCTTC.

This chain links TRBV4-3 with TRBJ1-4; TRBD1 aligns across 9 bases. Looked up from germline, CDR1 is LGHNA and CDR2 is YSLEER. CDR3 length: 15 amino acids. V lost 0 bases to trimming and J lost 5 bases; unmatched junction nucleotides: 1. The CDR3 spells CASSQDGQGNEKLFF. The CDR3 nucleotides read TGCGCCAGCAGCCAAGATGGACAGGGGAATGAAAAACTGTTTTTT.

The J gene is TRBJ2-3, the V gene TRBV9; D remains ambiguous. The V end lost 5 bases, the J end lost 0 bases, and 7 bases lay between the germline ends. The CDR3 loop spans 13 amino acids. Germline values: CDR1 SGDLS, CDR2 YYNGEE. In nucleotides, the CDR3 is TGTGCCAGCAGTACGACTAGCACAGATACGCAGTATTTT. This sequence encodes CASSTTSTDTQYF.

As DNA, the CDR3 is TGTGCCAGCAGCAAACTCGGACAGGGGGCGGACGAGCAGTACTTC. Its translation: CASSKLGQGADEQYF. V usage is TRBV7-2 and J usage is TRBJ2-7; 11 positions agree with TRBD1. With V trimmed by 5 bases and J by 5 bases, 8 bases remained unmatched. Germline V lookup: CDR1 SGHTA, CDR2 FQGNSA. The CDR3 length is 15 residues.

This chain uses TRBV9 with TRBJ2-2; 12 bases match TRBD2. This CDR3 has 16 residues. Germline V gene data show CDR1 as SGDLS and CDR2 as YYNGEE. Losses at the gene ends were 0 bases for V and 6 bases for J; bases not matched to a gene: 3. Written as DNA, the CDR3 is TGTGCCAGCAGCGTAGGACTAGCGGGAGATGCCGGGGAGCTGTTTTTT. This gives the protein CASSVGLAGDAGELFF.

CDR3 sequence: CASSYPGTSAKNEQFF. The CDR3 coding sequence is TGTGCCAGCAGTTACCCTGGGACTAGCGCCAAAAATGAGCAGTTCTTC. V usage is TRBV6-5 and J usage is TRBJ2-1; TRBD2 agrees at 10 bases. This CDR3 region has 16 residues. V shed 2 bases and J 7 bases; nucleotides not matched to a gene: 8. Germline CDR1 and CDR2: MNHEY and SVGAGI.

The sample holds one count of this clone. The chain uses TRBV6-5 and TRBJ2-5, with D perhaps matching TRBD2 (7 bases). The V gene lost 11 bases and the J gene lost 2 bases, with 15 bases spanning the gap. Germline CDR1 and CDR2: MNHEY and SVGAGI. The CDR3 spans 13 residues. CDR3 sequence: CAGSGTRQETQYF. The CDR3, as DNA: TGTGCCGGGAGCGGGACACGACAAGAGACCCAGTACTTC.

The chain couples TRBV19 to TRBJ1-4, with a weak D call TRBD1 (5 bases). Germline V gene data show CDR1 as LNHDA and CDR2 as SQIVND (reference sequence). CDR3 length: 15 amino acids. V lost 9 bases, J lost 8 bases, and 22 bases lay in between. CDR3 DNA: TGTGCCAGCCGAAGGGCGCCCCAGGGTGGGGAAAAACTGTTTTTT. It codes for CASRRAPQGGEKLFF. Combining the CDR3 with reference TRBV19 and TRBJ1-4 gives the whole variable domain DGGITQSPKYLFRKEGQNVTLSCEQNLNHDAMYWYRQDPGQGLRLIYYSQIVNDFQKGDIAEGYSVSREKKESFPLTVTSAQKNPTAFYLCASRRAPQGGEKLFFGSGTQLSVL.

The gene calls are TRBV2 and TRBJ2-7; a possible D gene is TRBD2 (6 bases). Germline values: CDR1 SNHLY, CDR2 FYNNEI. Trimming stripped 5 bases from V and 5 bases from J, with 13 bases between. This CDR3 has 13 amino acids. The CDR3 loop is CASSRDSRDEQYF. CDR3 nucleotide sequence: TGTGCCAGCAGTAGGGACTCGAGAGACGAGCAGTACTTC.

The chain combines TRBV21-1 with TRBJ2-5; the table's D call TRBD2 went unverified against the DNA. TRBV21-1 is a documented pseudogene. CDR3 size: 17 residues. The CDR3 nucleotides read TGTGCCAGCAGCCACTCCCGACTAGCGCCAATCCAAGAGACCCAGTACTTC. Amino acids: CASSHSRLAPIQETQYF.

The chain couples TRBV6-5 to TRBJ1-2, with 9 bases identical to TRBD1. J gave up 8 bases and V 0 bases, and 7 bases lay outside the gene matches. This CDR3 has 15 amino acids. The germline gives CDR1 MNHEY, CDR2 SVGAGI. The DNA of the CDR3 is TGTGCCAGCAGTTACTCATTGACAGGGGGAGGCGGCTACACCTTC. Protein sequence: CASSYSLTGGGGYTF.

The chain has TRBV4-3 and TRBJ1-1, with 7 positions matching TRBD1. J was trimmed by 1 base and V by 2 bases; bases with no gene match: 4. Germline CDR1 reads LGHNA; CDR2 reads YSLEER. CDR3 length equals 15 residues. The CDR3 here is CASSQKDRTNTEAFF. The CDR3 nucleotides are TGCGCCAGCAGCCAAAAGGACAGGACGAACACTGAAGCTTTCTTT.

This clone was detected only a few times. This rearrangement joins TRBV14 to TRBJ2-3, with TRBD2 as a possible D gene (7 bases). Trimming shortened V by 5 bases and J by 2 bases, and 11 bases separated the two germline ends. The CDR3 has 14 residues. Germline loops: CDR1 SGHDN, CDR2 FVKESK. In DNA, the CDR3 is TGTGCCAGCAGCTACGGGGGGCTCACAGATACGCAGTATTTT. It codes for CASSYGGLTDTQYF.

The CDR3 bases are TGTGCCAGCAGCCCAGTCAGCGGGAGGGCGGAGGATACGCAGTATTTT. This translates into CASSPVSGRAEDTQYF. The chain employs TRBV7-2 and TRBJ2-3; 10 bases align to TRBD2. CDR1 is SGHTA, CDR2 FQGNSA, per germline. V gave up 5 bases and J gave up 6 bases; unmatched junction bases: 11. The CDR3 contains 16 residues.

This clone was found once. The genes are TRBV4-1 and TRBJ2-3; D unclear. CDR1 is MGHRA and CDR2 is YSYEKL in the germline V gene. Deletions cut 4 bases from V and 1 base from J, with 9 bases between. This CDR3 has 14 residues. The CDR3: CASSPSVGTDTQYF. The CDR3 DNA follows: TGCGCCAGCAGCCCGTCGGTGGGCACAGATACGCAGTATTTT.

The chain links TRBV6-5 to TRBJ1-1; 8 nucleotides match TRBD1. The V gene's germline CDR1 is MNHEY and CDR2 SVGAGI. This CDR3 region has 15 residues. V was clipped by 4 bases and J by 2 bases; unmatched bases: 6. This chain's CDR3 is CASSSPGQGNTEAFF. Written as DNA, the CDR3 is TGTGCCAGCAGTTCGCCCGGACAGGGTAACACTGAAGCTTTCTTT.

The CDR3 loop is CASSPQGENTEAFF. The CDR3 coding sequence is TGTGCCAGCAGTCCACAGGGGGAGAACACTGAAGCTTTCTTT. The J gene is TRBJ1-1, the V gene TRBV6-1; 8 bases fit TRBD1. The CDR3 sequence is 14 residues long. The trim removed 5 bases at V and 1 base at J, leaving 3 bases unmatched. CDR1 and CDR2 from the germline V gene are MNHNS and SASEGT.

The CDR3 DNA reads TGTGCCAGCAGTGCCAGGACAGGGCCTAATCAGCCCCAGCATTTT. Protein sequence: CASSARTGPNQPQHF. The chain has TRBV2 and TRBJ1-5, with 8 positions matching TRBD1. CDR1 SNHLY and CDR2 FYNNEI come from the germline V gene. V dropped 4 bases and J dropped 4; count of bases not matched to a gene: 6. The length of the CDR3 is 15 residues.

This clone came up once. The chain links TRBV14 to TRBJ2-2, with D unresolved. CDR1 is SGHDN and CDR2 is FVKESK in the germline V gene. This CDR3 comprises 17 residues. Trimming removed 3 bases from V and 3 bases from J, with 17 bases in between. This chain's CDR3 is CASSQDRGGGYTGELFF. Here the CDR3 DNA reads TGTGCCAGCAGCCAGGATCGAGGTGGCGGCTACACCGGGGAGCTGTTTTTT. Based on the CDR3 plus reference TRBV14 and TRBJ2-2, the full variable domain is EAGVTQFPSHSVIEKGQTVTLRCDPISGHDNLYWYRRVMGKEIKFLLHFVKESKQDESGMPNNRFLAERTGGTYSTLKVQPAELEDSGVYFCASSQDRGGGYTGELFFGEGSRLTVL.

This clone was picked up a small number of times. This chain connects TRBV9 to TRBJ2-7; possibly TRBD1 for D (5 bases). Germline CDR1 is SGDLS and CDR2 is YYNGEE. The V gene lost 3 bases and the J gene lost 5 bases, with 12 bases spanning the gap. This CDR3 contains 13 residues. The CDR3 reads CASSAQGTNEQYF. DNA of the CDR3: TGTGCCAGCAGCGCGCAGGGTACCAACGAGCAGTACTTC.

CDR3 amino acids: CASSQTLGTGNEQFF. DNA for the CDR3: TGTGCCAGCAGCCAAACCTTGGGGACAGGGAATGAGCAGTTCTTC. The chain recombines TRBV14 with TRBJ2-1, with 9 bases matching TRBD1. Germline trimming cut 2 bases from V and 7 bases from J; bases unmatched to any gene: 6. CDR1 SGHDN and CDR2 FVKESK come from the germline V gene. The CDR3 has 15 amino acids.

The V call is TRBV18, the J call TRBJ1-1, with 8 nucleotides matching TRBD1. This CDR3 region has 16 residues. Germline values: CDR1 KGHSH, CDR2 LQKENI. V lost 3 bases and J lost 0; bases outside the gene matches: 6. CDR3 protein: CASSPGQGNVNTEAFF. The DNA of the CDR3 is TGTGCCAGCTCACCTGGACAGGGAAATGTGAACACTGAAGCTTTCTTT.

This sequence joins TRBV7-3 and TRBJ1-2, with D possibly TRBD1 on 5 matching bases. CDR1 and CDR2 from the germline V gene are SGHTA and FQGTGA. The CDR3 covers 14 residues. V was cut by 3 bases and J by 0 bases, with 8 bases left in between. The CDR3 protein is CASSLSRANYGYTF. The CDR3 DNA sequence: TGTGCCAGCAGCTTGTCCAGGGCTAACTATGGCTACACCTTC. The full variable domain, with the rest looked up from reference TRBV7-3 and TRBJ1-2, is GAGVSQTPSNKVTEKGKYVELRCDPISGHTALYWYRQSLGQGPEFLIYFQGTGAADDSGLPNDRFFAVRPEGSVSTLKIQRTERGDSAVYLCASSLSRANYGYTFGSGTRLTVV.

This clone has only one observation. Other DNA sequences in this sample translate to the same CDR3. The chain joins TRBV5-4 to TRBJ2-3, with TRBD1 as a possible D gene (5 bases). V was trimmed by 4 bases and J by 3 bases, leaving 12 bases between them. CDR3 length: 14 amino acids. CDR1 and CDR2 from the germline V gene are SGHNT and YYREEE (reference sequence). The CDR3 DNA reads TGTGCCAGCAGCGGTCAGGGTTCGACAGATACGCAGTATTTT. Translated: CASSGQGSTDTQYF.